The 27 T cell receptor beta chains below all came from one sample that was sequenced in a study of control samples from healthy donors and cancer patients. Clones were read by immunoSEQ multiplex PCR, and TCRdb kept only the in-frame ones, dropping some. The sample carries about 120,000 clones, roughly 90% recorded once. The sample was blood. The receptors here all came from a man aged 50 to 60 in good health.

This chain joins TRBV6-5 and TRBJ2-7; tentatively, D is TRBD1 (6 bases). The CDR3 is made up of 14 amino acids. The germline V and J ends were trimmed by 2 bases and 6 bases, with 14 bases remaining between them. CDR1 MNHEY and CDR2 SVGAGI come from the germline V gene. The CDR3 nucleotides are TGTGCCAGCAGTTACGGGCAGGGGTTAGGCGAGCAGTACTTC. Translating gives CASSYGQGLGEQYF.

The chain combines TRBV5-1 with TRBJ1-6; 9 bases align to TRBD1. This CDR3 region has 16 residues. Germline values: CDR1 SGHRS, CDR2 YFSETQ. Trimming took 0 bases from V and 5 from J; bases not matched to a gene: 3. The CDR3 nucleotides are TGCGCCAGCAGCTTGGGGGACAGGGTAAATAATTCACCCCTCCACTTT. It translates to CASSLGDRVNNSPLHF.

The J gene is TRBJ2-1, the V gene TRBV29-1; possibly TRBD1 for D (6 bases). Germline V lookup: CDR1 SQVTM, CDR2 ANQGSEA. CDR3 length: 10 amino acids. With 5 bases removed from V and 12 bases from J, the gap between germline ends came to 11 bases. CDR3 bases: TGCAGCGTTACCTGGACAGTGCAGTTCTTC. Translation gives CSVTWTVQFF.

The CDR3 nucleotides are TGTGCCAGCAGTCCGGGACTCCTTTATGGCTACACCTTC. Its translation is CASSPGLLYGYTF. The chain carries TRBV2 and TRBJ1-2; maybe TRBD1 (5 bases). This CDR3 contains 13 residues. Trimming stripped 5 bases from V and 5 bases from J, with 12 bases between. CDR1 and CDR2 (germline): SNHLY, FYNNEI.

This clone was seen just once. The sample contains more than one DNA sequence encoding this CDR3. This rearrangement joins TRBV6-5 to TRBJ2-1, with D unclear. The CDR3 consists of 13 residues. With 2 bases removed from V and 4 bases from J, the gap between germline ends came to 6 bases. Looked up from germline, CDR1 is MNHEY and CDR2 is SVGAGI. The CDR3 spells CASSYGGYNEQFF. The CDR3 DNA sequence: TGTGCCAGCAGTTACGGCGGTTACAATGAGCAGTTCTTC.

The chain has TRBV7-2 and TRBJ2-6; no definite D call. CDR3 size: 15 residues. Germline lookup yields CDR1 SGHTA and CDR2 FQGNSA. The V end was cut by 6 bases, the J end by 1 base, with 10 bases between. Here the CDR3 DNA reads TGTGCCAGCAGTTTACACCTTTCTGGGGCCAACGTCCTGACTTTC. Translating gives CASSLHLSGANVLTF.

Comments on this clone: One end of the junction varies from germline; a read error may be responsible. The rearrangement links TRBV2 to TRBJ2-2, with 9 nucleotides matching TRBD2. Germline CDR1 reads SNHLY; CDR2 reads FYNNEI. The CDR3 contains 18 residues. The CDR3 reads CARRGGLAGGIHTGELFF. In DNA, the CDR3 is TGCGCCCGCAGGGGCGGACTCGCGGGGGGGATACACACCGGGGAGCTGTTTTTT.

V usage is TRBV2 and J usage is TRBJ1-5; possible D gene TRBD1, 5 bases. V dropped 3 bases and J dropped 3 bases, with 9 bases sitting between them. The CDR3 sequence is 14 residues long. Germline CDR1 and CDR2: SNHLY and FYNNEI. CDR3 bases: TGTGCCAGCAGTGATTCGGGGCCCAATCAGCCCCAGCATTTT. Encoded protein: CASSDSGPNQPQHF.

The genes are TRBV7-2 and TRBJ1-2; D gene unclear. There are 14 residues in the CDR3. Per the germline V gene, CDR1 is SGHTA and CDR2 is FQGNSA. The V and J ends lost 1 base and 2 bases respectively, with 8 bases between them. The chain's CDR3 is CASSLGVTNYGYTF. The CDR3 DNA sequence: TGTGCCAGCAGCTTAGGGGTCACAAACTATGGCTACACCTTC.

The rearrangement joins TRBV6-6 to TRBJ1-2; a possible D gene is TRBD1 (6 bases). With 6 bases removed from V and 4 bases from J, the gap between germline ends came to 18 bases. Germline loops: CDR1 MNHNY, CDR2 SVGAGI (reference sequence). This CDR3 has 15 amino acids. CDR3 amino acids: CASSPLFDRIYGYTF. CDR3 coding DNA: TGTGCCAGCAGCCCCCTATTCGACAGGATCTATGGCTACACCTTC.

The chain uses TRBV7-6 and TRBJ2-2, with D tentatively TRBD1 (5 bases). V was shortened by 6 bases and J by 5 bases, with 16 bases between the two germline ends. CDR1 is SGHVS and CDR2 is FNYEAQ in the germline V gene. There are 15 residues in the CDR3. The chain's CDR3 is CASSLRGFWTGELFF. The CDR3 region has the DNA TGTGCCAGCAGTTTAAGGGGATTTTGGACCGGGGAGCTGTTTTTT.

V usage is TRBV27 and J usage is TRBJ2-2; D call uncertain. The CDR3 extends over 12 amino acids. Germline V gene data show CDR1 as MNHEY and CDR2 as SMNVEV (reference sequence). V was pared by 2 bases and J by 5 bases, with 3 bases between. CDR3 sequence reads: CASSLRTGELFF. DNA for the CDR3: TGTGCCAGCAGTTTACGGACCGGGGAGCTGTTTTTT.

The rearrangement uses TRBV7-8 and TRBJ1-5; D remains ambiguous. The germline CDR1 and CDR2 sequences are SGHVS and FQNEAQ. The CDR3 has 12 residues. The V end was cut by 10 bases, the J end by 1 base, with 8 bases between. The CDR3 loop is CAIGRSNQPQHF. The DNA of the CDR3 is TGTGCCATAGGAAGAAGCAATCAGCCCCAGCATTTT.

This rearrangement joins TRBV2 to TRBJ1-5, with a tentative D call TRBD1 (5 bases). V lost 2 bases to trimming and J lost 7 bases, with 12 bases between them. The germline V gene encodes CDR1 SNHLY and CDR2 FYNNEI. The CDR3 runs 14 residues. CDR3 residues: CASSEQGTGQPQHF. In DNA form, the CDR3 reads TGTGCCAGCAGTGAACAGGGTACGGGCCAGCCCCAGCATTTT.

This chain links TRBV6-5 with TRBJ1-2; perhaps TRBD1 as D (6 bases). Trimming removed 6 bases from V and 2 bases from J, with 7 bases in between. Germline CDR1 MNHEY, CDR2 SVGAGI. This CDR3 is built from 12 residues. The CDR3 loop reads CASRQGNYGYTF. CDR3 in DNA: TGTGCCAGCAGGCAGGGGAACTATGGCTACACCTTC.

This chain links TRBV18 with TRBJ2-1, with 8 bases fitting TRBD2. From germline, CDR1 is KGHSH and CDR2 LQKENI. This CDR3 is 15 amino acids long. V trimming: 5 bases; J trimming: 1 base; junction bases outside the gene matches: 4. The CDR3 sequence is CASSILAGSYNEQFF. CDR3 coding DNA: TGTGCCAGCTCAATCCTAGCGGGTTCCTACAATGAGCAGTTCTTC.

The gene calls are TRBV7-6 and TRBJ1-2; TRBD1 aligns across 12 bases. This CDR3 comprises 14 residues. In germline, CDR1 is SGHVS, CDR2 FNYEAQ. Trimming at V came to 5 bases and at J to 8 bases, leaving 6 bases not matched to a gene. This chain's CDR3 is CASSPGQGADGYTF. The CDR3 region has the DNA TGTGCCAGCAGCCCGGGACAGGGGGCGGACGGCTACACCTTC.

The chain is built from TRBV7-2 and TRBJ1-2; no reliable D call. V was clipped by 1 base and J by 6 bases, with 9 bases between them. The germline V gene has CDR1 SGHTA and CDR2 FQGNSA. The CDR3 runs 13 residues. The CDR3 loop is CASSLGQANGYTF. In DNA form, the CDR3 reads TGTGCCAGCAGCTTAGGACAAGCTAATGGCTACACCTTC.

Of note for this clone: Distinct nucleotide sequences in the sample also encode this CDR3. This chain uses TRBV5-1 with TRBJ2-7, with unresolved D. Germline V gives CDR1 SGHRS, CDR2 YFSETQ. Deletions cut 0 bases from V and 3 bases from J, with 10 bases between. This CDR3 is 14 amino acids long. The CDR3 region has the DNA TGCGCCAGCAGCTTGGAGTGGGGTAGCTACGAGCAGTACTTC. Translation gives CASSLEWGSYEQYF.

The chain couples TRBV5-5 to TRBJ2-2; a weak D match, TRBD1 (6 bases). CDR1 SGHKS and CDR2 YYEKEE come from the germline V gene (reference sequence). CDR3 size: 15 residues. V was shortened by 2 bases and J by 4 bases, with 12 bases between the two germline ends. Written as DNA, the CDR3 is TGTGCCAGCAGCTTAACAGGGATGTCCACCGGGGAGCTGTTTTTT. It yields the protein CASSLTGMSTGELFF.

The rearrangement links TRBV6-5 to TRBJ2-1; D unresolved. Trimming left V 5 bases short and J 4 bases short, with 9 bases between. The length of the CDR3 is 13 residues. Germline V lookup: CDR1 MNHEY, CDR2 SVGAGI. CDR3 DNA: TGTGCCAGCAGTCTCGGATTGTACAATGAGCAGTTCTTC. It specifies CASSLGLYNEQFF.

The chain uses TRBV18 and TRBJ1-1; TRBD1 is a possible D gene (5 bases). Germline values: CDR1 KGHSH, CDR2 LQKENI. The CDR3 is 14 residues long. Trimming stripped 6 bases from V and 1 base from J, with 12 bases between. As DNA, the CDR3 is TGTGCCAGCTCGGCCGCACAGGCGAACACTGAAGCTTTCTTT. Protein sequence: CASSAAQANTEAFF.

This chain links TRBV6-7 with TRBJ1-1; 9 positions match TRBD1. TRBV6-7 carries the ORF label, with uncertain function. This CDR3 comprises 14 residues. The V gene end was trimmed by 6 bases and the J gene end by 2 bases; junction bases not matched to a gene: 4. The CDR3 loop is CASRGDRDNTEAFF. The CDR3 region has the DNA TGTGCCAGCAGGGGGGACAGGGACAACACTGAAGCTTTCTTT.

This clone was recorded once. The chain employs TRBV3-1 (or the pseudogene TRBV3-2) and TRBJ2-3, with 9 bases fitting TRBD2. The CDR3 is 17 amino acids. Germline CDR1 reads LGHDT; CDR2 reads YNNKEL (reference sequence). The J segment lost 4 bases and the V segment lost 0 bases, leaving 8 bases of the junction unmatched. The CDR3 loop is CASSQDRGGVGADTQYF. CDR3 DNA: TGTGCCAGCAGCCAAGATCGCGGGGGGGTTGGCGCAGATACGCAGTATTTT.

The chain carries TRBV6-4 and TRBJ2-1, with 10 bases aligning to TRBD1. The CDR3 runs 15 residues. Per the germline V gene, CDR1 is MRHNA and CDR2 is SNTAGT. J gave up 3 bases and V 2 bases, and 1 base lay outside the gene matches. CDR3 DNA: TGTGCCAGCAGTGACGGGACAGGGGACTACAATGAGCAGTTCTTC. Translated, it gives CASSDGTGDYNEQFF.

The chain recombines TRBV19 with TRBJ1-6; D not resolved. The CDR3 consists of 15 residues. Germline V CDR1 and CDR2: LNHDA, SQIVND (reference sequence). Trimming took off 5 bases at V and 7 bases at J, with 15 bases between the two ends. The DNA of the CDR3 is TGTGCCAGTAGTCCTTTTAGTCGTGGGAATTCACCCCTCCACTTT. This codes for CASSPFSRGNSPLHF.

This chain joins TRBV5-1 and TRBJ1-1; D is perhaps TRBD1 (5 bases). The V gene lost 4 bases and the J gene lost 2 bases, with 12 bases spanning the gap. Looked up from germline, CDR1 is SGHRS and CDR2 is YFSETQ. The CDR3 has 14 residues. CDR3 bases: TGCGCCAGCAGCGTTGCAGGGAGCAACACTGAAGCTTTCTTT. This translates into CASSVAGSNTEAFF.